The 3 T cell receptor beta chains given below trace back to one sample, sequenced in a study of Graves' ophthalmopathy and Graves' hyperthyroidism. RNA transcripts served as template for amplifying TCR beta CDR3 sequences. Second-round multiplex PCR followed a first-round RT-PCR using HTBI primers. MiXCR, applied by TCRdb to the multiplex PCR reads, yields one record per CDR3 protein. The table includes 660,000 or so distinct CDR3 sequences, more than 40% detected once. Sequenced input: peripheral blood. The source of these receptors is an adult man with Graves' ophthalmopathy.

This clonotype was picked up a small number of times. The chain uses TRBV4-1 and TRBJ1-1, with D possibly being TRBD1 (6 bases). Trimming pared 4 bases from V and 7 bases from J, leaving 16 bases between. CDR3 length: 14 residues. CDR1 and CDR2 (germline): MGHRA, YSYEKL. The CDR3 coding sequence is TGCGCCAGCAGCCGCTCCATCCTACAGGGTGAAGCTTTCTTT. Amino acids: CASSRSILQGEAFF.

The chain uses TRBV29-1 and TRBJ1-2; 8 nucleotides align to TRBD1. Germline V gene lookup returns CDR1 SQVTM and CDR2 ANQGSEA. V gave up 6 bases and J gave up 8 bases; unmatched junction bases: 8. This CDR3 comprises 12 residues. CDR3 protein: CSVAGQAEGYTF. The CDR3 DNA follows: TGCAGCGTCGCGGGACAGGCCGAGGGCTACACCTTC.

This sequence joins TRBV7-2 and TRBJ2-1; D remains unclear. The V end was cut by 5 bases, the J end by 9 bases, with 20 bases between. The CDR3 is made up of 15 amino acids. Germline CDR1 SGHTA, CDR2 FQGNSA. The CDR3 DNA reads TGTGCCAGCAGCCCCCGGATAGGGTTCACGGGTGAGCAGTTCTTC. Translation: CASSPRIGFTGEQFF. The full variable domain, its missing parts supplied by reference TRBV7-2 and TRBJ2-1, is GAGVSQSPSNKVTEKGKDVELRCDPISGHTALYWYRQSLGQGLEFLIYFQGNSAPDKSGLPSDRFSAERTGGSVSTLTIQRTQQEDSAVYLCASSPRIGFTGEQFFGPGTRLTVL.